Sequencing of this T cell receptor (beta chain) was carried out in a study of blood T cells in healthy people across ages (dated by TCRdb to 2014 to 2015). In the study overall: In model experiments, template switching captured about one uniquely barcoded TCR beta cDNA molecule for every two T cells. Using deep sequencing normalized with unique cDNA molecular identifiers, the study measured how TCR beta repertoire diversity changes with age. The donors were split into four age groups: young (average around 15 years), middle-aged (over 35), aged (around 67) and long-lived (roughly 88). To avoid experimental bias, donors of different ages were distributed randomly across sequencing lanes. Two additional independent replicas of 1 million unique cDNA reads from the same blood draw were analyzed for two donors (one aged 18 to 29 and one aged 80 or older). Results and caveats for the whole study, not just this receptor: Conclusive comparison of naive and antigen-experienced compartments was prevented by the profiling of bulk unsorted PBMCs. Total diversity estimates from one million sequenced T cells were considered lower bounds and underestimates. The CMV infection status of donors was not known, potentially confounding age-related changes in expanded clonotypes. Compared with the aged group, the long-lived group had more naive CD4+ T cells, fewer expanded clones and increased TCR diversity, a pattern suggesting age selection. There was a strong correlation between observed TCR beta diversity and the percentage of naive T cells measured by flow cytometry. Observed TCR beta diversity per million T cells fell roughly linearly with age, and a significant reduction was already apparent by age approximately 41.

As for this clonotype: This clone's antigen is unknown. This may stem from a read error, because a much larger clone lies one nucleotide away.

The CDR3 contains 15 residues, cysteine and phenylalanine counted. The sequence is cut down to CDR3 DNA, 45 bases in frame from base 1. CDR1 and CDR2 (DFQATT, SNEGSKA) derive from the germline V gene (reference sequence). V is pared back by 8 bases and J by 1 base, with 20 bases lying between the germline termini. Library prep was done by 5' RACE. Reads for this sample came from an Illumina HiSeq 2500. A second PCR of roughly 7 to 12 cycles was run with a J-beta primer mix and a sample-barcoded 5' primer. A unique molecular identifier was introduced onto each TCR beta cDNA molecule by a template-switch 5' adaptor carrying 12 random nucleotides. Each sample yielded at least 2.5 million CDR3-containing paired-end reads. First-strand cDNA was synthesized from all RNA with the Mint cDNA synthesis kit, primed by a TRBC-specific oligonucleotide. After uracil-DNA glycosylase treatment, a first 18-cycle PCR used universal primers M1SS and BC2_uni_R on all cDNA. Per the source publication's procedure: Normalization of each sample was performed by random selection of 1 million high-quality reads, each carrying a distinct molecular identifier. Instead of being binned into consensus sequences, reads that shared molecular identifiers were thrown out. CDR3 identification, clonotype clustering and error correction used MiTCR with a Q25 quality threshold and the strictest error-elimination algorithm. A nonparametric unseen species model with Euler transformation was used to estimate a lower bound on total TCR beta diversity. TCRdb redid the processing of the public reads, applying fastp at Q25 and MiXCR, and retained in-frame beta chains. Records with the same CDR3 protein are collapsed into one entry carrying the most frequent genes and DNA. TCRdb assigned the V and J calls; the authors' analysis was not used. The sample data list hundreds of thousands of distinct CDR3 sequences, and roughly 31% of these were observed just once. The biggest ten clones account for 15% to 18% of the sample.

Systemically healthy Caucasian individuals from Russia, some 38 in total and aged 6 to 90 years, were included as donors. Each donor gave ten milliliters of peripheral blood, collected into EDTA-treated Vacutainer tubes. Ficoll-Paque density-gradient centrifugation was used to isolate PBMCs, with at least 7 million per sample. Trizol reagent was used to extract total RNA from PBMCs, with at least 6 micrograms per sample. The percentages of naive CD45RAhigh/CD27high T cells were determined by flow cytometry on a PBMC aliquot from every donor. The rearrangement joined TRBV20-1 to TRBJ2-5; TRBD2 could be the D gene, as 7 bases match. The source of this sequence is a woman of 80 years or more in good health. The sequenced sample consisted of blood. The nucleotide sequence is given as TGCAGTACTGTTCCCCCCGGGGGGCGCCAAGAGACCCAGTACTTC. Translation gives CSTVPPGGRQETQYF.